Each of the 6 T cell receptor beta chains below was sequenced from the same sample in a study of T cell responses to AZD1222 COVID-19 vaccine. Here immunoSEQ multiplex PCR was the method, and the copy in TCRdb shows in-frame clones only, minus some. Among around 99,000 clones listed, 87% were seen once. The sequencing here drew on peripheral blood, taken on day 0 of AZD1222 vaccination. All receptors come from an adult in good health.

The J gene is TRBJ2-3, the V gene TRBV15; TRBD1 matches at 9 bases. The length of the CDR3 is 16 residues. Germline V gene sequence: CDR1 LNHNV, CDR2 YYDKDF (reference sequence). J gave up 6 bases and V 0 bases, and 7 bases lay outside the gene matches. The CDR3 DNA is TGTGCCACCAGCAGAGACCAACAGGGGGCCGGGGATACGCAGTATTTT. Residues: CATSRDQQGAGDTQYF.

V gene TRBV28 combines with J gene TRBJ2-7; D gene ambiguous. Trimming left V 2 bases short and J 5 bases short, with 4 bases between. Germline assignment: CDR1 MDHEN and CDR2 SYDVKM. The CDR3 spans 11 residues. This chain's CDR3 is CASSLRNEQYF. In DNA, the CDR3 is TGTGCCAGCAGTTTAAGAAACGAGCAGTACTTC.

The gene calls are TRBV5-1 and TRBJ2-5; weak D call: TRBD1 (6 bases). V was pared by 4 bases and J by 5 bases, with 12 bases between. Germline V lookup: CDR1 SGHRS, CDR2 YFSETQ. CDR3 length: 13 amino acids. The CDR3 DNA is TGCGCCAGCAGCCTACAGGGCGAGGAGACCCAGTACTTC. Amino acid sequence: CASSLQGEETQYF.

The chain is built from TRBV20-1 and TRBJ1-6; D unclear. V was pared by 3 bases and J by 9 bases, with 15 bases between. Germline CDR1 is DFQATT and CDR2 is SNEGSKA (reference sequence). This CDR3 region has 14 residues. For the CDR3, the DNA is TGCAGTGCTAGTACCTCAACTGGGTCTTCACCCCTCCACTTT. This translates into CSASTSTGSSPLHF.

The genes are TRBV18 and TRBJ2-2; 9 bases are a match to TRBD2. V shed 0 bases and J 0 bases; nucleotides not matched to a gene: 5. The germline V gene encodes CDR1 KGHSH and CDR2 LQKENI. CDR3 size: 18 residues. CDR3 nucleotide sequence: TGTGCCAGCTCACCACCGTGGGCTAGCGGGGCGAACACCGGGGAGCTGTTTTTT. Protein sequence: CASSPPWASGANTGELFF.

V and J are TRBV7-8 and TRBJ2-3; no clear D. V lost 5 bases, J lost 11 bases, and 14 bases lay in between. From germline, CDR1 is SGHVS and CDR2 FQNEAQ. This CDR3 has 12 residues. The CDR3 DNA sequence: TGTGCCAGCAGCCCCCCCTCGAGGTTGCAGTATTTT. Its translation is CASSPPSRLQYF. Based on the CDR3 plus reference TRBV7-8 and TRBJ2-3, the full variable domain is GAGVSQSPRYKVAKRGQDVALRCDPISGHVSLFWYQQALGQGPEFLTYFQNEAQLDKSGLPSDRFFAERPEGSVSTLKIQRTQQEDSAVYLCASSPPSRLQYFGPGTRLTVL.